These T cell receptor beta chains were read from a single sample in a study of CD8+ T cells in alopecia areata. Sequenced by immunoSEQ multiplex PCR; TCRdb stores in-frame clones only, minus some. The data hold fewer than 250,000 clones, with approximately 38% observed a single time. The sample consisted of CD4+ T cells sorted from blood, taken at approximately week 30, from a patient treated with tofacitinib. All receptors derive from a human donor with alopecia areata. Each CDR3 is given with its conserved first and last residue. D genes are given only for firm matches. Clone size, where shown, is once, few, many, or a class for clones that have expanded.

>-|few|TRBV19|TRBJ1-6
TGTGCCACAAGCCATGAGGACCTAGGACATAATTCACCCCTCCACTTT
CATSHEDLGHNSPLHF
>-|-|TRBV29-1|TRBJ2-2
TGCAGCGGGGTTGGGGTAGCTCTGGCCGGGGAGCTGTTTTTT
CSGVGVALAGELFF
>-|few|TRBV30|TRBJ2-1
TGTGCCTGGAGTCTCACAGGCCGGAATGAGCAGTTCTTC
CAWSLTGRNEQFF
>TRBD1|-|TRBV9|TRBJ1-2
TGTGCCAGCAGCGTGTCGGGACAGGGGGCAAGTGGCTACACCTTC
CASSVSGQGASGYTF
>-|-|TRBV19|TRBJ1-1
TGTGCCAGTAGTCCTCCGGTAGGCGACACTGAAGCTTTCTTT
CASSPPVGDTEAFF
>TRBD1|few|TRBV2|TRBJ1-1
TGTGCCAGCAGTGGAGTAAGACCCACGGGACAGGGCAGCACTGAAGCTTTCTTT
CASSGVRPTGQGSTEAFF
>TRBD1|-|TRBV30|TRBJ1-4
TGTGCCTGGAGTGAAGGACAGGGGCGGGAAAAACTGTTTTTT
CAWSEGQGREKLFF
>-|-|TRBV27|TRBJ1-6
TGTGCCAGCACCTACGACGGGTCTGATTCACCCCTCCACTTT
CASTYDGSDSPLHF
>-|-|TRBV7-9|TRBJ1-2
TGTGCCAGCACCCACGGAAATTCTAACTATGGCTACACCTTC
CASTHGNSNYGYTF
>-|-|TRBV4-1|TRBJ2-3
TGCGCCAGCAGCCAAAACCTGGGAGTAACAGATACGCAGTATTTT
CASSQNLGVTDTQYF
>-|few|TRBV2|TRBJ2-3
TGTGCCAGCAGGGTAACAGATACGCAGTATTTT
CASRVTDTQYF
>-|few|TRBV7-2|TRBJ2-4
TGTGCCAGCAGCTCTCTCTACATTCAGTACTTC
CASSSLYIQYF
>TRBD1|-|TRBV5-1|TRBJ2-7
TGCGCCAGCAGCTTTGGGACAGCTCCCTACGAGCAGTACTTC
CASSFGTAPYEQYF
>-|-|TRBV7-8|TRBJ2-1
TGTGCCAGCAGCTACGTGACAGGCATCACCTACAATGAGCAGTTCTTC
CASSYVTGITYNEQFF
>-|-|TRBV7-2|TRBJ2-7
TGTGCCAGCAGCTTAGGTGCAGCTGCTTACGAGCAGTACTTC
CASSLGAAAYEQYF
>-|-|TRBV27|TRBJ1-1
TGTGCCAGCAGCCGATCACGGCGGGGGGCCGGAACTGAAGCTTTCTTT
CASSRSRRGAGTEAFF
>-|-|TRBV30|TRBJ2-7
TGTGCCTGGAGCGCTGACATGGTTCTCGTCGAGCAGTACTTC
CAWSADMVLVEQYF
>-|few|TRBV5-4|TRBJ1-3
TGTGCCAGCAGCAGGATCGGAGGAAACACCATATATTTT
CASSRIGGNTIYF